These T cell receptor beta chains were read from a single sample in a study of blood T cell repertoires in COVID-19. The assay was immunoSEQ multiplex PCR, and TCRdb's table has in-frame clones only and misses some. The table lists approximately 180,000 clones, around 85% of them singletons. The sample was PBMCs or T cells enriched from blood (not recorded which). The receptor source for this set is a man aged 40-55 years who had recovered from COVID-19. Both conserved end residues are part of each CDR3. D genes are given only for firm matches. Expanded clones are given a class, and other clones once, few, many or no size at all.

>TRBJ2-3|.|TRBD1|TRBV24-1
TGTGCCACCAGTGATTTTCCGTACAAGGGACAGGGAACAGATACGCAGTATTTT
CATSDFPYKGQGTDTQYF
>TRBJ1-6|.|.|TRBV27
TGTGCCAGCAGTCCGTGGCCAGGCCCGGCGGGTGGATCACCCCTCCACTTT
CASSPWPGPAGGSPLHF
>TRBJ1-6|.|.|TRBV11-3
TGTGCCAGCAGCTTAAGCGGGACCGAGAATTCACCCCTCCACTTT
CASSLSGTENSPLHF
>TRBJ1-1|.|.|TRBV6-4
TGTGCCAGCAGCCCAGGCCTCGGGAGCACTGAAGCTTTCTTT
CASSPGLGSTEAFF
>TRBJ2-7|.|.|TRBV3-1/TRBV3-2
TGTGCCAGCAGTCAGACAGATCTCTACGAGCAGTACTTC
CASSQTDLYEQYF
>TRBJ1-2|.|TRBD1|TRBV18
TGTGCCAGCTCACCGGACAGGAACTATGGCTACACCTTC
CASSPDRNYGYTF
>TRBJ2-1|.|TRBD2|TRBV7-9
TGTGCCAGCAGCTTATCGGCGGGGGGACTCTTAGGGCAGTTCTTC
CASSLSAGGLLGQFF
>TRBJ2-5|.|TRBD2|TRBV5-1
TGCGCCAGCAGCTTGGGCGCCGGGACTAGCCTAGGCGAGACCCAGTACTTC
CASSLGAGTSLGETQYF
>TRBJ2-5|few|.|TRBV30
TGTGCCCGGGGCCGTATGCAGGAGACCCAGTACTTC
CARGRMQETQYF
>TRBJ2-7|.|.|TRBV5-4
TGTGCCAGCAGGGGCCCGGGGGACGAGCAGTACTTC
CASRGPGDEQYF
>TRBJ1-5|few|.|TRBV19
TGTGCCACTCGCCTAGGGGGTCGTCAGCCCCAGCATTTT
CATRLGGRQPQHF
>TRBJ1-5|once|.|TRBV28
TGTGCCAGCAGTTTGGGCCGAGTCAATCAGCCCCAGCATTTT
CASSLGRVNQPQHF
>TRBJ2-7|once|TRBD1|TRBV28
TGTGCCAGCAGTTTAATGGCAGGGGGCCTGGACGAGCAGTACTTC
CASSLMAGGLDEQYF
>TRBJ2-3|.|TRBD2|TRBV2
TGTGCCAGCAGTGAATCGCTAGCGGGAGGGGATACGCAGTATTTT
CASSESLAGGDTQYF
>TRBJ2-1|.|TRBD2|TRBV20-1
TGCAGTGCCTGGGACTACGAGCAGTTCTTC
CSAWDYEQFF
>TRBJ2-7|.|.|TRBV5-8
TGTGCCAGCAGCGCGGGACTCATGAGCTCCTACGAGCAGTACTTC
CASSAGLMSSYEQYF
>TRBJ1-2|.|TRBD1|TRBV18
TGTGCCAGCTCACCACGTCCCACAGGGGATGGCTACACCTTC
CASSPRPTGDGYTF
>TRBJ2-1|.|TRBD1|TRBV5-6
TGTGCCAGCAGCTTGTCCGGGACAGATCTCTACAATGAGCAGTTCTTC
CASSLSGTDLYNEQFF
>TRBJ1-6|.|.|TRBV13
TGTGCCAGCAGCTTAGGACAGGGCCTCTATAATTCACCCCTCCACTTT
CASSLGQGLYNSPLHF
>TRBJ2-2|.|.|TRBV18
TGTGCCAGCTCAAAAACAGGGTCGGGGAACACCGGGGAGCTGTTTTTT
CASSKTGSGNTGELFF
>TRBJ2-5|.|TRBD1|TRBV7-9
TGTGCCAGCAGAGGGGACAGCCAAGAGACCCAGTACTTC
CASRGDSQETQYF
>TRBJ1-5|few|.|TRBV7-2
TGTGCCAGCAGCTTGAATGCAGGGCCAAATCAGCCCCAGCATTTT
CASSLNAGPNQPQHF
>TRBJ1-6|.|.|TRBV4-1
TGCGCCAGCAGCCTAAATAATTCACCCCTCCACTTT
CASSLNNSPLHF
>TRBJ2-5|.|TRBD1|TRBV19
TGTGCCAGTAGCCCGACAGGGAACCAAGAGACCCAGTACTTC
CASSPTGNQETQYF
>TRBJ2-7|.|.|TRBV6-2/TRBV6-3
TGTGCCAGCAGTTACCCCCTCTACGAGCAGTACTTC
CASSYPLYEQYF
>TRBJ2-3|.|TRBD1|TRBV28
TGTGCCAGCAGTTTAGCCAGGGGGACAGATACGCAGTATTTT
CASSLARGTDTQYF
>TRBJ2-2|.|.|TRBV7-6
TGTGCCAGCAGACCACTCAGGGGTACCGGGGAGCTGTTTTTT
CASRPLRGTGELFF
>TRBJ1-5|.|TRBD1|TRBV28
TGTGCCAGCGGATCCGGGACAGGGGACCAGCCCCAGCATTTT
CASGSGTGDQPQHF